The entry below describes one T cell receptor beta chain. The antigen is not known. The data originate from a study of cytomegalovirus exposure and HLA in healthy donors. Germline V CDR1 and CDR2: MDHEN, SYDVKM. CDR3 length: 13 residues. V lost 1 base to trimming and J lost 15 bases, with 16 bases between them. General study points: Specificity of three CMV-associated chains for CMV antigens was verified in vitro. High sensitivity and specificity were reportedly achieved when the classifier diagnosed cytomegalovirus status. First-cohort TCR clusters tended to co-occur in the approximately 120 validation repertoires, a later analysis found.

Separate from the 666-subject first cohort was the 120-subject validation cohort, to which the donors belonged. TCRdb's copy holds only in-frame clones and misses some; the assay was immunoSEQ multiplex PCR. The data show around 150,000 clones, about 89% seen once. The gene calls are TRBV28 and TRBJ2-1, with D possibly matching TRBD2 (6 bases). Sequenced: PBMCs. This clonotype was obtained from a woman aged 18-29 years in good health and CMV-seropositive. CDR3 in DNA: TGTGCCAGCAGTTTATCGGAGGGGCTAATTCTGTTCTTC. Encoded protein: CASSLSEGLILFF.